Below, one TCR beta chain is given with its context. Its antigen is not known. Amplification used 60 Vbeta primers and 13 Jbeta primers. Sequencing used immunoSEQ multiplex PCR; TCRdb keeps in-frame clones, though not all of them. The sample comprises around 74,000 clones, approximately 78% of which are singletons, and approximately 3.7% rests with the top ten. The entry originates in a study of cytomegalovirus exposure and HLA in healthy donors. Study results and limitations: V- and J-gene trimming in TCR beta was tied to a missense DCLRE1C variant by an analysis performed later. After further analysis at a later stage, 16,951 TCR beta sequences were associated with HLA alleles at 0.05 false discovery rate. The likely explanation for a cluster of highly shared sequence variants was sequencing artifact. It was only CMV serostatus that was available as immune exposure information.

Sequenced input: PBMCs. The source of this sequence is a middle-aged man in good health and CMV-seronegative.

As DNA, the CDR3 is TGTGCCAGCAGTTCAAGGACAGGAATCAATCAGCCCCAGCATTTT. This encodes CASSSRTGINQPQHF. The chain combines TRBV6-5 with TRBJ1-5; 7 bases map to TRBD1. V was pared by 4 bases and J by 3 bases, with 6 bases of the junction left unmatched. This CDR3 is 15 amino acids long. Germline lookup yields CDR1 MNHEY and CDR2 SVGAGI.